A single sample is the source of the 26 T cell receptor beta chains below, sequenced in a study of CD8 T cells in ankylosing spondylitis. Study-level points and caveats: For ankylosing spondylitis blood, a TCR beta motif of 7 or 8 highly homologous variants appeared characteristic.

What these receptors recognize is not known. TCRdb ran MiXCR on the 5' RACE reads and lists one entry per CDR3 protein. The table has fewer than 550,000 distinct CDR3 sequences, under 5.5% seen once. Sequenced material: blood, either unsorted or a sorted T cell fraction (not recorded which). These receptors originate from a male donor with ankylosing spondylitis.

This clonotype has at least ten counts. The chain has TRBV4-2 and TRBJ2-3, with 7 bases that match TRBD2. Trimming at V came to 1 base and at J to 1 base, leaving 5 bases not matched to a gene. Germline V gene sequence: CDR1 LGHNA, CDR2 YNFKEQ. This CDR3 is built from 16 residues. CDR3: CASSQVRGGGTDTQYF. CDR3 DNA: TGTGCCAGCAGCCAAGTTCGGGGAGGGGGCACAGATACGCAGTATTTT.

Points on this clonotype: The junction does not match germline at one end; this may be a read error. V gene TRBV5-6 combines with J gene TRBJ1-2; no firm D call. The CDR3 spans 15 residues. The V gene's germline CDR1 is SGHDT and CDR2 YYEEEE. This chain's CDR3 is CAISPGPHSLEGYTF. CDR3 DNA sequence: TGTGCCATCAGCCCCGGGCCCCACAGCCTGGAGGGCTACACCTTC.

The chain combines TRBV2 with TRBJ2-7; 16 bases are a match to TRBD2. The CDR3 runs 19 residues. Germline values: CDR1 SNHLY, CDR2 FYNNEI. Germline trimming cut 8 bases from V and 1 base from J; bases unmatched to any gene: 14. The DNA of the CDR3 is TGTGCCAGCTGTCCCAAGGGACTAGCGGGAGGGCCGTTTTCCTACGAGCAGTACTTC. As protein: CASCPKGLAGGPFSYEQYF.

For this clonotype: This could be a read error, since a much larger clone is one nucleotide away. The rearrangement uses TRBV7-9 and TRBJ2-5; 8 nucleotides agree with TRBD1. The CDR3 covers 15 residues. In germline, CDR1 is SEHNR, CDR2 FQNEAQ (reference sequence). The CDR3 bases are TGTGCCAGCAGCCGGACAGGGTCCCCACAAGAGACCCTGTACTTC. This encodes CASSRTGSPQETLYF.

This clonotype was found many times. The V gene is TRBV6-5, the J gene TRBJ1-3, with no clear D. This CDR3 spans 11 amino acids. The V and J ends lost 6 bases and 7 bases respectively, with 7 bases between them. The germline V gene encodes CDR1 MNHEY and CDR2 SVGAGI. The CDR3 sequence: CASRIGNTIYF. CDR3 DNA sequence: TGTGCCAGCAGAATCGGTAACACCATATATTTT.

About this clonotype itself: This sequence may be a read error, since a much larger clone differs from it by one base. This chain joins TRBV4-1 and TRBJ2-2; D possibly corresponds to TRBD2 (6 bases). This CDR3 contains 17 residues. The germline V gene has CDR1 MGHRA and CDR2 YSYEKL. The CDR3 sequence: CASSLGGLPPNTWELFF. The DNA for the CDR3 is TGCGCCAGCAGCTTGGGGGGACTGCCACCGAACACCTGGGAGCTGTTTTTT.

This clonotype has just a few counts. This rearrangement joins TRBV20-1 to TRBJ2-7; 13 bases match TRBD2. Germline trimming cut 6 bases from V and 0 bases from J; bases unmatched to any gene: 14. CDR1 is DFQATT, CDR2 SNEGSKA, per germline (reference sequence). The CDR3 runs 18 residues. The CDR3 reads CSANGLAGEVEDSYEQYF. As DNA, the CDR3 is TGCAGTGCGAACGGACTAGCGGGAGAAGTGGAGGACTCCTACGAGCAGTACTTC.

This clonotype has at least ten counts. The CDR3 region is CATKTGPGYTF. In DNA form, the CDR3 reads TGTGCCACCAAGACAGGGCCTGGCTACACCTTC. This sequence joins TRBV7-9 and TRBJ1-2, with 7 bases lining up with TRBD1. CDR1 SEHNR and CDR2 FQNEAQ come from the germline V gene (reference sequence). After removal of 10 bases from V and 7 bases from J, the junction contained 6 bases not matched to a gene. This CDR3 is 11 amino acids long.

This clonotype showed up many times. The chain is built from TRBV25-1 and TRBJ1-5, with 9 bases fitting TRBD1. Germline trimming cut 4 bases from V and 4 bases from J; bases unmatched to any gene: 5. Germline V gene data show CDR1 as MGHDK and CDR2 as SYGVNS. CDR3 size: 15 residues. This chain's CDR3 is CASSATGGLNQPQHF. As DNA, the CDR3 is TGTGCCAGCAGTGCGACAGGGGGACTAAATCAGCCCCAGCATTTT.

This clonotype was recorded at least ten times. The genes are TRBV7-2 and TRBJ1-2; 7 positions match TRBD1. V trimming: 5 bases; J trimming: 5 bases; junction bases outside the gene matches: 11. From germline, CDR1 is SGHTA and CDR2 FQGNSA. The CDR3 runs 15 residues. CDR3 amino acids: CASSRGGTVVYGYTF. CDR3 DNA sequence: TGTGCCAGCAGCCGGGGCGGGACAGTTGTTTATGGCTACACCTTC.

In its sample, this clonotype was seen many times. The chain uses TRBV12-3 or TRBV12-4 and TRBJ2-3; 9 nucleotides align to TRBD1. V dropped 2 bases and J dropped 10; count of bases not matched to a gene: 7. This CDR3 has 14 amino acids. The CDR3 nucleotides are TGTGCCAGCAGTTTATCGGACAGGGGAGGCGCGCAGTATTTT. This codes for CASSLSDRGGAQYF.

This clonotype occurred many times. The chain recombines TRBV20-1 with TRBJ2-1; 9 nucleotides match TRBD2. Germline CDR1 DFQATT, CDR2 SNEGSKA (reference sequence). The CDR3 contains 15 residues. The V segment lost 3 bases and the J segment 8 bases; nucleotides outside the gene matches: 11. The CDR3 nucleotides are TGCAGTGCTAGGGGTAGCGGGGGTGCAATTTATGAGCAGTTCTTC. Translated: CSARGSGGAIYEQFF.

This clonotype was counted many times. The chain uses TRBV3-1 and TRBJ1-1, with D perhaps TRBD1 (5 bases). V lost 4 bases to trimming and J lost 1 base, with 16 bases between them. CDR1 and CDR2 (germline): LGHDT, YNNKEL (reference sequence). The CDR3 is 16 amino acids. CDR3 coding DNA: TGTGCCAGCAGCCCCATTACCTTACAGGAGAACACTGAAGCTTTCTTT. Residues: CASSPITLQENTEAFF.

This clonotype showed up many times. The gene calls are TRBV7-2 and TRBJ2-7; unclear D gene. CDR3 length equals 12 residues. Germline-derived CDR1 and CDR2 are SGHTA and FQGNSA. Trimming cost V 4 bases and J 2 bases, with 6 bases left between them. This CDR3 reads CASSYGPYEQYF. The CDR3 coding sequence is TGTGCCAGCAGCTACGGACCCTACGAGCAGTACTTC. The full variable domain, completed using reference TRBV7-2 and TRBJ2-7, is GAGVSQSPSNKVTEKGKDVELRCDPISGHTALYWYRQSLGQGLEFLIYFQGNSAPDKSGLPSDRFSAERTGGSVSTLTIQRTQQEDSAVYLCASSYGPYEQYFGPGTRLTVT.

This clonotype was seen ten or more times. The DNA of the CDR3 is TGTGCCAGCACGACTAGCGGGCCATACAATGAGCAGTTCTTC. Translation gives CASTTSGPYNEQFF. The chain uses TRBV28 and TRBJ2-1; 10 nucleotides align to TRBD2. V lost 7 bases to trimming and J lost 4 bases; unmatched junction nucleotides: 4. Germline V CDR1 and CDR2: MDHEN, SYDVKM. The CDR3 consists of 14 residues.

Many counts were recorded for this clonotype. The chain employs TRBV7-2 and TRBJ2-2; no clear D. Germline CDR1 and CDR2: SGHTA and FQGNSA. The CDR3 consists of 15 residues. V was trimmed by 6 bases and J by 2 bases, leaving 13 bases between them. CDR3 nucleotides: TGTGCCAGCAGGGAGTCTAGTGGAAACACCGGGGAGCTGTTTTTT. Protein sequence: CASRESSGNTGELFF.

This clonotype showed up many times. V gene TRBV5-1 combines with J gene TRBJ2-1; TRBD2 matches at 8 bases. This CDR3 is 16 amino acids long. CDR1 and CDR2 from the germline V gene are SGHRS and YFSETQ. Losses at the gene ends were 4 bases for V and 9 bases for J; bases not matched to a gene: 15. The CDR3 here is CASSLGSGSIGSEQFF. DNA of the CDR3: TGCGCCAGCAGCCTTGGGAGCGGGAGTATCGGTAGTGAGCAGTTCTTC.

The rearrangement uses TRBV20-1 and TRBJ2-3, with 8 bases identical to TRBD1. The junction had 15 bases not matched to a gene; V was cut back by 8 bases and J by 5 bases. The CDR3 is 15 residues long. The germline V gene has CDR1 DFQATT and CDR2 SNEGSKA (reference sequence). This CDR3 is CSTDKTGARRDTQYF. The DNA of the CDR3 is TGCAGTACGGATAAGACAGGGGCACGGCGAGATACGCAGTATTTT.

The chain links TRBV7-9 to TRBJ2-2, with D perhaps matching TRBD1 (6 bases). V dropped 5 bases and J dropped 1 base, with 14 bases sitting between them. The germline V gene encodes CDR1 SEHNR and CDR2 FQNEAQ (reference sequence). This CDR3 comprises 16 residues. The CDR3, as DNA: TGTGCCAGCAGCCTTCGGACAGTACAGAACACCGGGGAGCTGTTTTTT. This gives the protein CASSLRTVQNTGELFF.

This CDR3 reads CASSLSWTHSGNTIYF. The CDR3 nucleotides read TGTGCCAGCAGCTTATCCTGGACCCACTCTGGAAACACCATATATTTT. The gene calls are TRBV7-8 and TRBJ1-3; D gene ambiguous. Trimming removed 2 bases from V and 0 bases from J, with 11 bases in between. The germline gives CDR1 SGHVS, CDR2 FQNEAQ. There are 16 residues in the CDR3.

This clonotype was found many times. The V and J genes are TRBV6-1 and TRBJ2-7; D unclear. Germline values: CDR1 MNHNS, CDR2 SASEGT. The CDR3 runs 11 residues. The germline V and J ends were trimmed by 3 bases and 6 bases, with 6 bases remaining between them. The DNA for the CDR3 is TGTGCCAGCAGTGAGGTCGGCGAGCAGTACTTC. This gives the protein CASSEVGEQYF.

This clonotype was picked up a small number of times. The chain has TRBV24-1 and TRBJ2-6; 7 bases agree with TRBD1. After removal of 4 bases from V and 15 bases from J, the junction contained 5 bases not matched to a gene. Per the germline V gene, CDR1 is KGHDR and CDR2 is SFDVKD. This CDR3 is 12 amino acids long. Here the CDR3 reads CATSETPGGLTF. The CDR3 DNA follows: TGTGCCACCAGTGAAACTCCAGGGGGCCTGACTTTC.

This clonotype was counted many times. The chain combines TRBV10-3 with TRBJ2-3; 10 positions agree with TRBD2. CDR3 length: 13 amino acids. V lost 10 bases and J lost 2; bases outside the gene matches: 3. Germline V gene data show CDR1 as ENHRY and CDR2 as SYGVKD. CDR3 region: CATLAGATDTQYF. As DNA, the CDR3 is TGTGCCACCCTAGCGGGGGCCACAGATACGCAGTATTTT.

There are many counts of this clonotype. The gene calls are TRBV9 and TRBJ2-5; 7 bases agree with TRBD1. Germline values: CDR1 SGDLS, CDR2 YYNGEE. This CDR3 spans 15 amino acids. V shed 0 bases and J 5 bases; nucleotides not matched to a gene: 7. CDR3 region: CASSVGKGAYETQYF. DNA for the CDR3: TGTGCCAGCAGCGTAGGAAAGGGGGCTTACGAGACCCAGTACTTC.

Here the CDR3 DNA reads TGCGCCAGCAGCTTGGCGCGGGGGCGACTGAACACCGGGGAGCTGTTTTTT. This encodes CASSLARGRLNTGELFF. The chain combines TRBV5-1 with TRBJ2-2, with D possibly being TRBD2 (7 bases). The V gene lost 0 bases and the J gene lost 1 base, with 13 bases spanning the gap. This CDR3 region has 17 residues. In germline, CDR1 is SGHRS, CDR2 YFSETQ.

This clonotype was counted ten times or more. Written as DNA, the CDR3 is TGCGCCAGCAGCCCCGGGGAACAGTATAGCAATCAGCCCCAGCATTTT. This sequence encodes CASSPGEQYSNQPQHF. V gene TRBV5-1 combines with J gene TRBJ1-5, with unresolved D. The germline gives CDR1 SGHRS, CDR2 YFSETQ. V was cut by 4 bases and J by 0 bases, with 14 bases left in between. The CDR3 runs 16 residues.